One and the same sample provided the 8 T cell receptor beta chains below, sequenced in a study of cytomegalovirus exposure and HLA in healthy donors (TCRdb year 2017). Library preparation employed the immunoSEQ multiplex PCR assay. TCRdb limited this immuneACCESS table to in-frame rearrangements with V and J called. A share of clones is missing; checked studies link under half to unresolved V genes, and the rest is unexplained. A total of 70,000 to 95,000 clones appear in this sample, approximately 93% of them only once. The ten largest clonotypes hold 3% to 4.5% of the sample. The sample comprised PBMCs. The receptor source for this set is a woman younger than 45 in good health and CMV-seronegative.

The rearrangement joins TRBV4-2 to TRBJ2-3; D remains unclear. The V gene lost 1 base and the J gene lost 3 bases, with 5 bases spanning the gap. There are 13 residues in the CDR3. Germline CDR1 and CDR2: LGHNA and YNFKEQ. In DNA form, the CDR3 reads TGTGCCAGCAGCCAAGTATCTACAGATACGCAGTATTTT. Protein sequence: CASSQVSTDTQYF.

This clone was picked up a small number of times. The V and J genes are TRBV5-4 and TRBJ2-1; 10 bases map to TRBD2. Germline CDR1 reads SGHNT; CDR2 reads YYREEE (reference sequence). There are 15 residues in the CDR3. V was clipped by 5 bases and J by 4 bases; unmatched bases: 6. The CDR3 DNA is TGTGCCAGCAGTATTACTAGCGGGACGTACAATGAGCAGTTCTTC. As protein: CASSITSGTYNEQFF.

V is TRBV5-1 and J is TRBJ1-1; unclear D gene. This CDR3 has 14 amino acids. The germline CDR1 and CDR2 sequences are SGHRS and YFSETQ. V gave up 4 bases and J gave up 2 bases, with 12 bases separating them. CDR3 region: CASSRGEINTEAFF. CDR3 DNA sequence: TGCGCCAGCAGCCGGGGTGAAATTAACACTGAAGCTTTCTTT.

There are a few counts of this clone. The rearrangement uses TRBV6-5 and TRBJ1-6; tentatively, D is TRBD1 (6 bases). This CDR3 comprises 14 residues. Per the germline V gene, CDR1 is MNHEY and CDR2 is SVGAGI. V dropped 5 bases and J dropped 10 bases, with 15 bases sitting between them. The CDR3 coding sequence is TGTGCCAGCAGTGACAGGTGGGCTTCATCACCCCTCCACTTT. This sequence encodes CASSDRWASSPLHF.

The rearrangement links TRBV4-3 to TRBJ1-2; 7 nucleotides agree with TRBD1. V shed 4 bases, J shed 1 base, and the junction held 12 bases outside the gene matches. CDR1 and CDR2 (germline): LGHNA, YSLEER. The CDR3 has 17 residues. CDR3 residues: CASSPGGAGGHNYGYTF. CDR3 nucleotide sequence: TGCGCCAGCAGCCCGGGAGGGGCAGGGGGTCATAACTATGGCTACACCTTC.

This clone showed up just once. The chain links TRBV6-5 to TRBJ2-7; possibly TRBD2 for D (6 bases). The CDR3 spans 14 residues. Germline V gene sequence: CDR1 MNHEY, CDR2 SVGAGI. Trimming took off 4 bases at V and 7 bases at J, with 17 bases between the two ends. The CDR3 DNA is TGTGCCAGCAGTTCCATCGGACTATTTTTGGAGCAGTACTTC. As protein: CASSSIGLFLEQYF.

The rearrangement uses TRBV18 and TRBJ1-3; D is unclear. The germline gives CDR1 KGHSH, CDR2 LQKENI. The V and J ends lost 3 bases and 5 bases respectively, with 5 bases between them. CDR3 size: 12 residues. This chain's CDR3 is CASSPGRNTIYF. The CDR3 coding sequence is TGTGCCAGCTCACCGGGCCGAAACACCATATATTTT.

This chain uses TRBV9 with TRBJ2-1, with 8 bases lining up with TRBD2. This CDR3 contains 13 residues. Germline CDR1 reads SGDLS; CDR2 reads YYNGEE. The V segment lost 6 bases and the J segment 5 bases; nucleotides outside the gene matches: 4. CDR3 loop: CASIPAGDNEQFF. Here the CDR3 DNA reads TGTGCCAGCATCCCAGCGGGGGACAATGAGCAGTTCTTC.